The entry below gives a single T cell receptor beta chain sequence along with its context. Original handling: Reference gene primer amplification in the assay estimated nucleated cell counts. Using immunoSEQ multiplex PCR, the repertoire was profiled, and TCRdb retains in-frame clones only, with some absent. V and J calls and clone size are those listed in that table; D and trimming were worked out from the DNA. The sample records around 100,000 clones, less than 85% being singletons. Germline V gene sequence: CDR1 SGHNT, CDR2 YYREEE (reference sequence). The CDR3 is 15 amino acids. V dropped 6 bases and J dropped 2 bases, with 15 bases sitting between them. These data come from a study of blood T cell repertoires in COVID-19. The wider study: The United States, Italy and Spain provided the acute and convalescent COVID-19 samples. The cDNA or gDNA used as material had been derived from T cells, B-cell-depleted T cells, or PBMCs.

What was sequenced was peripheral blood. The chain has TRBV5-4 and TRBJ2-1, with D hard to call. This clonotype was obtained from a woman in her sixties or seventies with active or convalescent COVID-19. The CDR3 nucleotides are TGTGCCAGCACCCGAGGCCTATCTCCCTACAATGAGCAGTTCTTC. It encodes CASTRGLSPYNEQFF. Based on the CDR3 plus reference TRBV5-4 and TRBJ2-1, the full variable domain is ETGVTQSPTHLIKTRGQQVTLRCSSQSGHNTVSWYQQALGQGPQFIFQYYREEENGRGNFPPRFSGLQFPNYSSELNVNALELDDSALYLCASTRGLSPYNEQFFGPGTRLTVL.